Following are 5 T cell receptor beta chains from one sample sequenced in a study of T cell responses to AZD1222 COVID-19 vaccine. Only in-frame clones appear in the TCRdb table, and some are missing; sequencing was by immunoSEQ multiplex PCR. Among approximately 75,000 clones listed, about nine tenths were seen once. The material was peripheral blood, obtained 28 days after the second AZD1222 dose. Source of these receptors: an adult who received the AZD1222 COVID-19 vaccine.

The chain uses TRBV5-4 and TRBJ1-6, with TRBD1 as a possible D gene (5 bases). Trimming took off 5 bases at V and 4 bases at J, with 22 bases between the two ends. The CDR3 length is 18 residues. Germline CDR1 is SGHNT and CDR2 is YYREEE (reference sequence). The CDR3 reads CASSPQRGLLGYNSPLHF. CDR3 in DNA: TGTGCCAGCAGTCCCCAGCGGGGACTGTTAGGGTATAATTCACCCCTCCACTTT.

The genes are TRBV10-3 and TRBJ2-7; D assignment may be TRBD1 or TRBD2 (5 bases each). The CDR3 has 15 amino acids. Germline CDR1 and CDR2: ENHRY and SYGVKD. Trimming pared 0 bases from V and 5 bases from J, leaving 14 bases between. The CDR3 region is CAISESSVGVDEQYF. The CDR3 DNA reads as TGTGCCATCAGTGAGTCAAGTGTGGGGGTCGACGAGCAGTACTTC.

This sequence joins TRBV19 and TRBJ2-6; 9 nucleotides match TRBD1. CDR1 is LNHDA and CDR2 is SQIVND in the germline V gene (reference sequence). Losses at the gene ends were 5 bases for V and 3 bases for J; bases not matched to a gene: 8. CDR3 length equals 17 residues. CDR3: CASSSGTGILGANVLTF. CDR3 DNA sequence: TGTGCCAGTAGTTCCGGGACAGGGATCCTTGGGGCCAACGTCCTGACTTTC.

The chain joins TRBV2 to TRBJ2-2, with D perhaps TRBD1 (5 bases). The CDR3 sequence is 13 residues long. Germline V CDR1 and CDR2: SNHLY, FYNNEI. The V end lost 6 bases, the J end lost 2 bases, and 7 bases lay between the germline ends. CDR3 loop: CASRDSNTGELFF. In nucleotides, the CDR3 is TGTGCCAGCAGAGACAGTAACACCGGGGAGCTGTTTTTT.

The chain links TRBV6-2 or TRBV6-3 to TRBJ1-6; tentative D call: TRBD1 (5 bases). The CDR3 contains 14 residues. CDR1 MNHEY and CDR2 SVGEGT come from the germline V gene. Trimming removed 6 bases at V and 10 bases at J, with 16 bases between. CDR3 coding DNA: TGTGCCAGCAGCCCCTGGGGGAACCGATCACCCCTCCACTTT. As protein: CASSPWGNRSPLHF.